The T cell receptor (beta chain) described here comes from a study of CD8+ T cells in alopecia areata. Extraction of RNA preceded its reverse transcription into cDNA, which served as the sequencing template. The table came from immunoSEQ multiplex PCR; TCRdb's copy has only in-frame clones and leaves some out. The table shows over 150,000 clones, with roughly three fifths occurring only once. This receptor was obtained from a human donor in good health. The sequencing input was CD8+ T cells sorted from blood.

CDR3 nucleotides: TGTGCCACCAGCAGAGCGACCGGACTAGCGGGGGGGCCAGGTGGGTGGGTTGAGCAGTTCTTC. It is translated as CATSRATGLAGGPGGWVEQFF. The gene calls are TRBV15 and TRBJ2-1; 15 positions agree with TRBD2. The CDR3 has 21 residues. The germline gives CDR1 LNHNV, CDR2 YYDKDF (reference sequence). V trimming: 1 base; J trimming: 9 bases; junction bases outside the gene matches: 19.